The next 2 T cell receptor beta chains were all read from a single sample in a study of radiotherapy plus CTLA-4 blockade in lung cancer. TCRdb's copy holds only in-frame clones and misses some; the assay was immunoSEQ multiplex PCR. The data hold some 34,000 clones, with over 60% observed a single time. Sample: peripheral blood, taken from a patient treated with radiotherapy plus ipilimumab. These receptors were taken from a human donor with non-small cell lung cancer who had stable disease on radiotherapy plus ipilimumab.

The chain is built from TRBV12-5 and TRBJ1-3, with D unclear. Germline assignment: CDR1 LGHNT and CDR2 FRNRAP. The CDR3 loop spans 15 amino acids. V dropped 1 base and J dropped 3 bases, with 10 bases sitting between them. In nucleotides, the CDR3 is TGTGCTAGTGGTTTGGGGCTAGGCGGTGGAAACACCATATATTTT. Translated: CASGLGLGGGNTIYF.

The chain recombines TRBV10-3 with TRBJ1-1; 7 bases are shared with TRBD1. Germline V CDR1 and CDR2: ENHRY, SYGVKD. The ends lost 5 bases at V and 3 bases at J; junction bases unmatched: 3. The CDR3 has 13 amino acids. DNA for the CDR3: TGTGCCATCAGTCGACAGGGTGACACTGAAGCTTTCTTT. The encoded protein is CAISRQGDTEAFF.